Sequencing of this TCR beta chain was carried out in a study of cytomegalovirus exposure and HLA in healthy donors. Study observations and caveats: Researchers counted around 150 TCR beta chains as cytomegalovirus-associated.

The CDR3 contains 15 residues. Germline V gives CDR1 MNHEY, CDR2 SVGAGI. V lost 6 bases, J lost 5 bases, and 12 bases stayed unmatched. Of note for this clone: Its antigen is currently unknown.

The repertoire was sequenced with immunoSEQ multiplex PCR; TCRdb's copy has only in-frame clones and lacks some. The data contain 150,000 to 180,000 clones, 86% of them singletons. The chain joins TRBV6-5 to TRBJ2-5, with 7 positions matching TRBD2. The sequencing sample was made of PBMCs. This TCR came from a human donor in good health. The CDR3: CASSLKGRDRETQYF. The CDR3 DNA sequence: TGTGCCAGCAGCCTAAAGGGGAGGGATCGGGAGACCCAGTACTTC.